A selection of T cell receptor beta chains follows, all from one sample in a study of blood T cell repertoires in COVID-19. The data were produced by immunoSEQ multiplex PCR, yet TCRdb's version contains in-frame clones alone and is incomplete. Of around 250,000 clones in the sample, 84% were seen once. Sequencing was performed on peripheral blood. All receptors derive from a woman in her thirties or forties who had recovered from COVID-19. Each CDR3 is given with its conserved first and last residue. The D gene is left open where the match is weak. Where a row states a size, it is once, few, many or the class of an expanded clone; other rows omit it.

clone size,V gene,D gene,J gene,CDR3 protein,CDR3 DNA
once,TRBV9,TRBD2,TRBJ2-3,CASSGGGIGTDTQYF,TGTGCCAGCAGCGGGGGGGGTATCGGCACAGATACGCAGTATTTT
-,TRBV6-5,TRBD1,TRBJ1-6,CASSSTGVVGSPLHF,TGTGCCAGCAGTTCGACAGGGGTGGTTGGTTCACCCCTCCACTTT
-,TRBV3-1/TRBV3-2,TRBD2,TRBJ2-3,CASSHRGVGDTQYF,TGTGCCAGCAGCCATCGGGGGGTAGGAGATACGCAGTATTTT
-,TRBV7-2,TRBD1,TRBJ2-1,CASSLGQGVNEQFF,TGTGCCAGCAGCTTAGGACAGGGAGTCAATGAGCAGTTCTTC
once,TRBV2,-,TRBJ1-1,CASRALAGKDTEAFF,TGTGCCAGCAGGGCCCTGGCAGGGAAGGACACTGAAGCTTTCTTT
-,TRBV28,TRBD1,TRBJ1-5,CASSSPSRDRGDQPQHF,TGTGCCAGCAGTTCCCCGTCCCGGGACAGGGGTGATCAGCCCCAGCATTTT
-,TRBV29-1,-,TRBJ2-1,CSVVPSPETGSYNEQFF,TGCAGCGTTGTACCGTCACCCGAGACAGGCTCCTACAATGAGCAGTTCTTC
-,TRBV28,TRBD2,TRBJ2-1,CASRTRGGPYNEQFF,TGTGCCAGCAGGACACGGGGGGGGCCCTACAATGAGCAGTTCTTC
-,TRBV10-3,-,TRBJ2-1,CATLTYDEQFF,TGTGCCACCCTAACCTACGATGAGCAGTTCTTC
-,TRBV7-2,TRBD1,TRBJ2-2,CASSLGQGAAGELFF,TGTGCCAGCAGCCTTGGACAGGGGGCGGCCGGGGAGCTGTTTTTT
-,TRBV11-2,-,TRBJ2-5,CASSLSVRETQYF,TGTGCCAGCAGCTTATCCGTTCGAGAGACCCAGTACTTC
-,TRBV7-6,-,TRBJ2-7,CASSLQGYEQYF,TGTGCCAGCAGCCTACAGGGCTACGAGCAGTACTTC
-,TRBV6-5,TRBD1,TRBJ1-5,CASSYSRTGRNQPQHF,TGTGCCAGCAGTTATTCGCGGACAGGCCGCAATCAGCCCCAGCATTTT
-,TRBV27,-,TRBJ1-6,CASSLQYNSPLHF,TGTGCCAGCAGTTTACAGTACAATTCACCCCTCCACTTT
once,TRBV5-1,-,TRBJ1-5,CASSLALGDQPQHF,TGCGCCAGCAGCTTGGCCTTAGGGGATCAGCCCCAGCATTTT
-,TRBV5-6,TRBD1,TRBJ1-1,CASSWGTGWTEAFF,TGTGCCAGCAGCTGGGGGACAGGGTGGACTGAAGCTTTCTTT
-,TRBV12-3/TRBV12-4,TRBD1,TRBJ1-1,CASSLRTGSEAFF,TGTGCCAGCAGTTTAAGGACAGGGTCTGAAGCTTTCTTT
-,TRBV28,-,TRBJ1-4,CASSPPLTTTNEKLFF,TGTGCCAGCAGTCCTCCCCTGACAACAACTAATGAAAAACTGTTTTTT
once,TRBV11-3,-,TRBJ1-1,CASSWKGQFRAAFF,TGTGCCAGCAGCTGGAAAGGACAGTTTCGAGCAGCTTTCTTT
once,TRBV6-5,-,TRBJ1-1,CASRWGRDTEAFF,TGTGCCAGCAGATGGGGGCGGGACACTGAAGCTTTCTTT
once,TRBV5-1,TRBD1,TRBJ1-1,CASSPGGQEAFF,TGCGCCAGCAGCCCAGGGGGACAAGAGGCTTTCTTT
-,TRBV7-2,-,TRBJ1-6,CASSPNGGVGSPLHF,TGTGCCAGCAGCCCCAACGGGGGGGTTGGTTCACCCCTCCACTTT
-,TRBV4-1,-,TRBJ2-2,CATTNYANTGELFF,TGCGCCACAACGAACTACGCGAACACCGGGGAGCTGTTTTTT
once,TRBV19,TRBD1,TRBJ1-1,CASSAGDRMNTEAFF,TGTGCCAGTAGTGCCGGGGACAGGATGAACACTGAAGCTTTCTTT
few,TRBV2,-,TRBJ2-2,CASSEMAGKTGELFF,TGTGCCAGCAGTGAAATGGCAGGGAAGACCGGGGAGCTGTTTTTT
-,TRBV19,-,TRBJ1-4,CASSNPGRTNEKLFF,TGTGCCAGTAGTAATCCAGGGAGGACTAATGAAAAACTGTTTTTT
-,TRBV18,TRBD1,TRBJ1-1,CASSPSRDRVSAFF,TGTGCCAGCTCACCGAGCCGGGACAGGGTATCAGCTTTCTTT
-,TRBV4-1,-,TRBJ1-1,CASSQYRDTAEAFF,TGCGCCAGCAGCCAATACAGGGATACCGCTGAAGCTTTCTTT
-,TRBV9,-,TRBJ2-3,CASSVGREADTQYF,TGTGCCAGCAGCGTCGGAAGGGAGGCAGATACGCAGTATTTT
-,TRBV6-5,-,TRBJ1-1,CASIKDSYTEAFF,TGTGCCAGCATTAAGGACTCTTACACTGAAGCTTTCTTT
-,TRBV10-1,-,TRBJ1-3,CASSESEAANPSGNTIYF,TGCGCCAGCAGTGAGTCGGAAGCGGCAAATCCCTCTGGAAACACCATATATTTT
few,TRBV28,-,TRBJ1-2,CASSSQGNYGYTF,TGTGCCAGCAGCTCCCAGGGGAACTATGGCTACACCTTC
-,TRBV11-3,-,TRBJ2-5,CASSLTGPETQYF,TGTGCCAGCAGCCTAACAGGGCCCGAGACCCAGTACTTC
-,TRBV5-4,-,TRBJ1-6,CASSVDWGGNSPLHF,TGTGCCAGCAGCGTGGACTGGGGGGGTAATTCACCCCTCCACTTT
-,TRBV3-1/TRBV3-2,TRBD1,TRBJ1-1,CASSLLDRDKAFF,TGTGCCAGCAGCCTGCTGGACAGGGACAAAGCTTTCTTT
-,TRBV24-1,-,TRBJ2-4,CATSDAGEGKNIQYF,TGTGCCACCAGTGATGCAGGGGAGGGCAAAAACATTCAGTACTTC
-,TRBV12-5,-,TRBJ2-7,CASGPPRGASYEQYF,TGTGCTAGTGGTCCCCCCCGGGGGGCATCCTACGAGCAGTACTTC
-,TRBV6-5,-,TRBJ1-4,CASREGSGGEKLFF,TGTGCCAGCAGGGAGGGGAGCGGGGGCGAAAAACTGTTTTTT
-,TRBV5-1,TRBD2,TRBJ2-3,CASSTWTSGGVTDTQYF,TGCGCCAGCAGCACCTGGACTAGCGGGGGAGTCACAGATACGCAGTATTTT